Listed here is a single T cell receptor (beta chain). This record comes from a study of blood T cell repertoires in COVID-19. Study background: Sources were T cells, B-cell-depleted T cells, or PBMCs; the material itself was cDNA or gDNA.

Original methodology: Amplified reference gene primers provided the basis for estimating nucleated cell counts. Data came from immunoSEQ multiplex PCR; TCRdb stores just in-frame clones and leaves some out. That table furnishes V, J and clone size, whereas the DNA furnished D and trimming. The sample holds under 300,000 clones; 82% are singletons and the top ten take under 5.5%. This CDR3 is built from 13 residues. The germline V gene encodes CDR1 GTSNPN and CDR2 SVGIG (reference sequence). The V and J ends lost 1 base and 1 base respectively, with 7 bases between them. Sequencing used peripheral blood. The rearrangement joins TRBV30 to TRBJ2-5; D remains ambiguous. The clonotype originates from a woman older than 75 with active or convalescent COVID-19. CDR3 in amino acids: CAWSGNFQETQYF. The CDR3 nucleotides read TGTGCCTGGAGTGGTAACTTCCAAGAGACCCAGTACTTC.